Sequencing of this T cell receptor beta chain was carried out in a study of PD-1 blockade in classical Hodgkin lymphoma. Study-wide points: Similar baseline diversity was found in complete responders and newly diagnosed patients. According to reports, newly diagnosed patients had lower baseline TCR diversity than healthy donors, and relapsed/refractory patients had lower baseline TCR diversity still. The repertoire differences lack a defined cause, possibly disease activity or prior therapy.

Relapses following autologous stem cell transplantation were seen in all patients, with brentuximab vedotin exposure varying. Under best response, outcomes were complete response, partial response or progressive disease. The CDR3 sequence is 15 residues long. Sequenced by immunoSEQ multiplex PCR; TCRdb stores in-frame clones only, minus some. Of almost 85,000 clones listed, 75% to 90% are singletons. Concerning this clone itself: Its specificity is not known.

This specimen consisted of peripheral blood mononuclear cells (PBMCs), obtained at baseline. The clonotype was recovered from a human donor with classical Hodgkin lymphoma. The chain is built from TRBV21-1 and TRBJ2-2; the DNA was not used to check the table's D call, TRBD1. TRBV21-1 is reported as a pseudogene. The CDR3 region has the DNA TGTGCCAGCAGCAAACGGGACAGGGGTTCCGGGGAGCTGTTTTTT. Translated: CASSKRDRGSGELFF.